Each of the 11 T cell receptor beta chains below was sequenced from the same sample in a study of blood T cell repertoires in COVID-19. Only in-frame clones appear in the TCRdb table, and some are missing; sequencing was by immunoSEQ multiplex PCR. The profile shows a few hundred thousand clones, more than 80% of them singletons. The sequenced sample was PBMCs or T cells enriched from blood (not recorded which). The source is a woman aged 18-29 years who had recovered from COVID-19.

This clone was seen just once. The V gene is TRBV6-1, the J gene TRBJ1-6; D perhaps matches TRBD1 (5 bases). Trimming removed 1 base at V and 1 base at J, with 11 bases between. The CDR3 covers 17 residues. Per germline, CDR1 MNHNS and CDR2 SASEGT. The CDR3 DNA reads as TGTGCCAGCAGTGAAGTAATAAGGGGTTCCTATAATTCACCCCTCCACTTT. Translation gives CASSEVIRGSYNSPLHF.

This clone has only one observation. The chain couples TRBV28 to TRBJ2-2; 9 nucleotides line up with TRBD1. V gave up 5 bases and J gave up 3 bases; unmatched junction bases: 19. Looked up from germline, CDR1 is MDHEN and CDR2 is SYDVKM. CDR3 size: 20 residues. The DNA for the CDR3 is TGTGCCAGCAGTCCCTCGCCCCGGGACAGGGTCTCATACTACACCGGGGAGCTGTTTTTT. Protein product: CASSPSPRDRVSYYTGELFF. The full variable domain, rest sourced from reference TRBV28 and TRBJ2-2, is DVKVTQSSRYLVKRTGEKVFLECVQDMDHENMFWYRQDPGLGLRLIYFSYDVKMKEKGDIPEGYSVSREKKERFSLILESASTNQTSMYLCASSPSPRDRVSYYTGELFFGEGSRLTVL.

The CDR3 DNA sequence: TGTGCCAGCAGCCCCCAAGTTCCAGGCATGAACACTGAAGCTTTCTTT. Protein sequence: CASSPQVPGMNTEAFF. The chain couples TRBV7-9 to TRBJ1-1, with unresolved D. This CDR3 is 16 amino acids long. V lost 5 bases to trimming and J lost 0 bases, with 16 bases between them. CDR1 and CDR2 (germline): SEHNR, FQNEAQ (reference sequence).

The genes are TRBV5-1 and TRBJ1-2, with 7 bases lining up with TRBD1. Germline V gene sequence: CDR1 SGHRS, CDR2 YFSETQ. Losses at the gene ends were 4 bases for V and 4 bases for J; bases not matched to a gene: 4. The CDR3 runs to 13 residues. The CDR3 sequence: CASSLTGAYGYTF. CDR3 nucleotides: TGCGCCAGCAGCCTCACAGGGGCCTATGGCTACACCTTC.

The chain has TRBV30 and TRBJ1-5; possible D gene TRBD1, 6 bases. CDR3 size: 13 residues. Germline-derived CDR1 and CDR2 are GTSNPN and SVGIG (reference sequence). Trimming removed 3 bases at V and 3 bases at J, with 9 bases between. The DNA for the CDR3 is TGTGCCTGGAGGGACAGAGACAATCAGCCCCAGCATTTT. Amino acid sequence: CAWRDRDNQPQHF.

This chain uses TRBV28 with TRBJ2-2; TRBD2 aligns across 8 bases. Germline V CDR1 and CDR2: MDHEN, SYDVKM. CDR3 length: 15 residues. Trimming took 5 bases from V and 1 from J; bases not matched to a gene: 3. CDR3 protein: CASSRAGENTGELFF. CDR3 nucleotides: TGTGCCAGCAGTCGAGCGGGGGAGAACACCGGGGAGCTGTTTTTT. Supplemented by reference TRBV28 and TRBJ2-2, the full variable domain reads DVKVTQSSRYLVKRTGEKVFLECVQDMDHENMFWYRQDPGLGLRLIYFSYDVKMKEKGDIPEGYSVSREKKERFSLILESASTNQTSMYLCASSRAGENTGELFFGEGSRLTVL.

The V gene is TRBV27, the J gene TRBJ1-1, with 9 positions matching TRBD1. After removal of 3 bases from V and 4 bases from J, the junction contained 6 bases not matched to a gene. Germline V gene lookup returns CDR1 MNHEY and CDR2 SMNVEV (reference sequence). CDR3 length: 15 residues. The CDR3 is CASSFLQGAPTEAFF. The CDR3 DNA sequence: TGTGCCAGCAGTTTCCTACAGGGGGCGCCCACTGAAGCTTTCTTT.

The CDR3 DNA reads as TGTGCCAGCTCGCCCGGGACAATGACTGAAGCTTTCTTT. Residues: CASSPGTMTEAFF. This chain uses TRBV18 with TRBJ1-1, with D possibly TRBD1 on 6 matching bases. The CDR3 runs to 13 residues. Trimming pared 6 bases from V and 5 bases from J, leaving 13 bases between. Germline values: CDR1 KGHSH, CDR2 LQKENI.

This rearrangement joins TRBV6-5 to TRBJ2-7; 9 bases agree with TRBD1. V lost 5 bases, J lost 3 bases, and 5 bases stayed unmatched. The germline gives CDR1 MNHEY, CDR2 SVGAGI. This CDR3 contains 14 residues. CDR3 region: CASSPPGQGYEQYF. DNA of the CDR3: TGTGCCAGCAGTCCCCCGGGACAGGGCTACGAGCAGTACTTC.

As for this clone: Other nucleotide sequences in the sample specify the same CDR3. This sequence joins TRBV10-3 and TRBJ2-5, with D maybe TRBD2 (6 bases). Between the trimmed V and J ends, which lost 0 bases and 3 bases, there was a span of 8 bases. This CDR3 has 14 amino acids. Germline values: CDR1 ENHRY, CDR2 SYGVKD. The CDR3 region has the DNA TGTGCCATCAGTGAGTCTGGCGGGGAAGAGACCCAGTACTTC. This encodes CAISESGGEETQYF.

In this sample, this clone turned up once. This chain joins TRBV9 and TRBJ2-3, with a possible D match to TRBD2 (7 bases). Deletions cut 3 bases from V and 0 bases from J, with 14 bases between. The length of the CDR3 is 16 residues. CDR1 SGDLS and CDR2 YYNGEE come from the germline V gene. The CDR3, as DNA: TGTGCCAGCAGCGAGGGAGGGGGGACTAGCACAGATACGCAGTATTTT. Amino acid sequence: CASSEGGGTSTDTQYF.